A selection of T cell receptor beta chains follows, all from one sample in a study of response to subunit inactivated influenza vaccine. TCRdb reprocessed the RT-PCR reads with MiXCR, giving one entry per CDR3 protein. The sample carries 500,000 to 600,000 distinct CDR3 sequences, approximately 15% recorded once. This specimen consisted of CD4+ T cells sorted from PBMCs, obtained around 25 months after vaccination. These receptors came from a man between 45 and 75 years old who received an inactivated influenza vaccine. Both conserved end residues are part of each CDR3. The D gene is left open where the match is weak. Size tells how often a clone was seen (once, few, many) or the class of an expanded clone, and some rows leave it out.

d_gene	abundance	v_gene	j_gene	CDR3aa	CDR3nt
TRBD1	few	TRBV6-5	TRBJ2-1	CASSYSGTVLRDEQFF	TGTGCCAGCAGCTATTCGGGGACAGTTTTGAGGGATGAGCAGTTCTTC
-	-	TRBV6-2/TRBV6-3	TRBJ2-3	CASGAGRSTDTQYF	TGTGCCAGCGGTGCGGGAAGGAGCACAGATACGCAGTATTTT
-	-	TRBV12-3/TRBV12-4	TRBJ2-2	CASSGGGSFTGELFF	TGTGCCAGCAGCGGCGGGGGCAGTTTCACCGGGGAGCTGTTTTTT
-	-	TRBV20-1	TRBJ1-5	CSARVPGGNQPQHF	TGCAGTGCTAGAGTCCCAGGCGGAAATCAGCCCCAGCATTTT
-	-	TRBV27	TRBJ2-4	CASSFTGENIQYF	TGTGCCAGCAGTTTTACGGGGGAAAACATTCAGTACTTC
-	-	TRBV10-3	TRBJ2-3	CAISGGDTDTQYF	TGTGCCATCAGTGGTGGGGACACAGATACGCAGTATTTT
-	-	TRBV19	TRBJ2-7	CASSIKRTEAYEQYF	TGTGCCAGTAGTATTAAAAGGACGGAGGCCTACGAGCAGTACTTC
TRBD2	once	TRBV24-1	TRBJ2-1	CATSDRTSGSSYNEQFF	TGTGCCACCAGTGATCGGACTAGCGGGAGTTCCTACAATGAGCAGTTCTTC
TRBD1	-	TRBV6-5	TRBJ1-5	CASITGDQPQHF	TGTGCCAGCATAACAGGGGATCAGCCCCAGCATTTT
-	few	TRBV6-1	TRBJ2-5	CASSRTGNSLGIQETQYF	TGTGCCAGCAGCCGAACGGGAAACAGTTTGGGCATCCAAGAGACCCAGTACTTC
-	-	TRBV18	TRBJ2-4	CASSSSLRDIQYF	TGTGCCAGCTCATCCTCACTAAGGGACATTCAGTACTTC
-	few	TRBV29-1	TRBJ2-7	CSVEDRGVAYF	TGCAGCGTTGAAGATCGCGGGGTTGCGTACTTC
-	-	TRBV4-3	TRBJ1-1	CASSLGSRAEAFF	TGCGCCAGCAGCCTCGGGAGCCGCGCTGAAGCTTTCTTT
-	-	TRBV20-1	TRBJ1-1	CSARRGGGRTEAFF	TGCAGTGCTAGACGGGGAGGGGGGCGGACTGAAGCTTTCTTT
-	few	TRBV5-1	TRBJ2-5	CASSPRGLGPNQETQYF	TGCGCCAGCAGCCCTCGCGGGCTAGGGCCCAACCAAGAGACCCAGTACTTC
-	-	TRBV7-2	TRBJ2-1	CASSLALGGLSYNEQFF	TGTGCCAGCAGCTTAGCTTTGGGGGGGCTTTCCTACAATGAGCAGTTCTTC
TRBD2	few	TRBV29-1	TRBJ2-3	CSALTRTRADTQYF	TGCAGCGCCCTAACTCGGACTAGAGCAGATACGCAGTATTTT
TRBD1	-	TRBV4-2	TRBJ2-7	CASSQGGTGEEQYF	TGTGCCAGCAGCCAAGGGGGGACAGGGGAAGAGCAGTACTTC
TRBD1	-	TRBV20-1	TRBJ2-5	CSARALTGEETQYF	TGCAGTGCTAGAGCTTTGACAGGGGAAGAGACCCAGTACTTC
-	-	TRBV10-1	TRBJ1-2	CASSESLGPLRYAMGGYTF	TGCGCCAGCAGTGAGTCGCTCGGGCCCCTCCGATACGCTATGGGGGGCTACACCTTC
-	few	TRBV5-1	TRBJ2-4	CASSAGHSAKNIQYF	TGCGCCAGCAGCGCAGGACACTCAGCCAAAAACATTCAGTACTTC
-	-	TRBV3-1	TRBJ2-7	CASSRDMGAVLTYEQYF	TGTGCCAGCAGCCGCGACATGGGGGCAGTTCTTACCTACGAGCAGTACTTC
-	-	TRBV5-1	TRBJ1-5	CASSLDGGANQPQHF	TGCGCCAGCAGCTTGGATGGTGGGGCAAATCAGCCCCAGCATTTT
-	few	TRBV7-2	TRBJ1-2	CASSLGGRASGGYTF	TGTGCCAGCAGCTTAGGTGGCAGGGCCTCAGGAGGCTACACCTTC
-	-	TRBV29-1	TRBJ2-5	CSVGDRRQQYF	TGCAGCGTTGGCGACAGGAGACAGCAGTACTTC
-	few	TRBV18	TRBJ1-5	CASSPAGGNQPQHF	TGTGCCAGCTCCCCGGCAGGGGGCAATCAGCCCCAGCATTTT
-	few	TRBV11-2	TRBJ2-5	CASSGSVGSGETQYF	TGTGCCAGCAGCGGGAGCGTTGGGAGTGGGGAGACCCAGTACTTC
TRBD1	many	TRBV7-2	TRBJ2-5	CASSSGQGVWGQETQYF	TGTGCCAGCAGCTCGGGACAGGGAGTATGGGGCCAAGAGACCCAGTACTTC
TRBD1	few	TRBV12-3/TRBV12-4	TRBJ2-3	CASTPGGSQGWGDTQYF	TGTGCCAGCACCCCTGGGGGCTCACAGGGGTGGGGAGATACGCAGTATTTT
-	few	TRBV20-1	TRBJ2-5	CSADFRGLQETQYF	TGCAGTGCGGATTTCCGGGGACTTCAAGAGACCCAGTACTTC
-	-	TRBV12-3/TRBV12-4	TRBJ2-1	CASLVSHEQFF	TGTGCCAGCCTCGTTTCTCATGAGCAGTTCTTC
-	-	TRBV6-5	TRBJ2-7	CASSYSGPIREQYF	TGTGCCAGCAGTTACTCAGGACCGATTCGGGAGCAGTACTTC
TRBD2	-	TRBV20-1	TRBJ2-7	CSATPLGLAESYEQYF	TGCAGTGCTACCCCCTTAGGACTAGCTGAATCCTACGAGCAGTACTTC
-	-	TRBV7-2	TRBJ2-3	CASTRESTETQYF	TGTGCCAGCACTCGGGAGAGCACAGAGACGCAGTATTTT
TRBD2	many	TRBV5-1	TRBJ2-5	CASSLGTSGGQETQYF	TGCGCCAGCAGCCTCGGGACTAGCGGGGGACAAGAGACCCAGTACTTC
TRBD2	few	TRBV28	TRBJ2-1	CASSFSSGSYNEQFF	TGTGCCAGCAGTTTTTCTAGCGGTTCCTACAATGAGCAGTTCTTC
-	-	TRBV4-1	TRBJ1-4	CASSRTPQTGYEKLFF	TGCGCCAGCAGCCGAACTCCTCAAACGGGATATGAAAAACTGTTTTTT
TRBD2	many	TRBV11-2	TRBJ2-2	CASSPTSGTTGELFF	TGTGCCAGCAGCCCCACTAGCGGGACTACCGGGGAGCTGTTTTTT
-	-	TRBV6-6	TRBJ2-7	CASSTDYYEQYF	TGTGCCAGCAGTACCGACTACTACGAGCAGTACTTC
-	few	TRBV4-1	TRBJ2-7	CASSQDFRGRSYEQYF	TGCGCCAGCAGCCAAGATTTCCGGGGAAGGAGCTACGAGCAGTACTTC
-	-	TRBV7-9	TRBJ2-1	CASSAQGAYNEQFF	TGTGCCAGCAGCGCACAGGGTGCCTACAATGAGCAGTTCTTC